This T cell receptor (beta chain) was recovered during a study of tissue T cells after allogeneic stem cell transplantation. Clones were read by immunoSEQ multiplex PCR, and TCRdb kept only the in-frame ones, dropping some. The sample includes more than 2,500 clones, roughly 44% of them seen just once. This sample's time point: mouse harvest day 14 after allogeneic transplant. Each mouse received 10^7 T-cell-depleted marrow cells plus 10^6 splenic CD5+ T cells by tail vein. Details on this clone: Mouse germline and gene names are used. The read falls 1 residue short of the CDR3 end, and the missing part is taken from the germline J gene.

V trimming: 6 bases; J trimming: 0 bases; junction bases outside the gene matches: 5. The CDR3 has 15 residues. CDR1 and CDR2 from the germline V gene are KGHPV and FQNQEV (reference sequence). The sample was gut tissue. This receptor was identified in a female BALB/c mouse given C57BL/6 T cells with graft-versus-host disease after an allogeneic hematopoietic cell transplant. The V gene is TRBV26, the J gene TRBJ1-1; 9 bases match TRBD1. The covered CDR3 bases are TGTGCCAGCAGCCGGGGACAGGGCGCAAACACAGAAGTCTTC. Translation: CASSRGQGANTEVF. The full CDR3 reads CASSRGQGANTEVFF.